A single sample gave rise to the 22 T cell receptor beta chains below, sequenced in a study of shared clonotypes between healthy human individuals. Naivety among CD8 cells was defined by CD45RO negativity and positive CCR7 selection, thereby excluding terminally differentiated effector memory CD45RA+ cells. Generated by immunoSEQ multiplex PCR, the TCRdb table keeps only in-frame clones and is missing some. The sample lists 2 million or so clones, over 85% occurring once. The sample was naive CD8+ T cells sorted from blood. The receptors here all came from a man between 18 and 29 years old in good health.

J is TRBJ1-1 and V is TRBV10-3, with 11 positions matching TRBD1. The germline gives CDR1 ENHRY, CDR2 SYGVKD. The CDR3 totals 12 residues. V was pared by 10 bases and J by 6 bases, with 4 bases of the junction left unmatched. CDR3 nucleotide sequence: TGTGCCACCGGACAGGGGGCTCCTGAAGCTTTCTTT. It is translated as CATGQGAPEAFF.

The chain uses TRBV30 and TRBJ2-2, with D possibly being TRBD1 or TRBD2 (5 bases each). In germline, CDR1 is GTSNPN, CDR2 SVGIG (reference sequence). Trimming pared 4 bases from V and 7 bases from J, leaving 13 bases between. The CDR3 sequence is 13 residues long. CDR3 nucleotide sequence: TGTGCCTGGAATATAGGGACCGGCGGGGAGCTGTTTTTT. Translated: CAWNIGTGGELFF.

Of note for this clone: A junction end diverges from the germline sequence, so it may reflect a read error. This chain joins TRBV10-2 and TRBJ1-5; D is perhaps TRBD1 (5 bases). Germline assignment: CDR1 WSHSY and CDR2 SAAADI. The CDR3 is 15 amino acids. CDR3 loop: CASQDRRDPNRPQHF. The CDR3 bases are TGCGCCAGCCAAGACCGGAGGGACCCAAATCGGCCCCAGCATTTT.

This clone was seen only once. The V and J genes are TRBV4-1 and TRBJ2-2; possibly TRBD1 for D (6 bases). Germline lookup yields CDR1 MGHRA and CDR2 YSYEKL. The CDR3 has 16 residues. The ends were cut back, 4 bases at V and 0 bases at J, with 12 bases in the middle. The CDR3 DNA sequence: TGCGCCAGCAGCCTAGGACAGTTCGCGAACACCGGGGAGCTGTTTTTT. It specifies CASSLGQFANTGELFF.

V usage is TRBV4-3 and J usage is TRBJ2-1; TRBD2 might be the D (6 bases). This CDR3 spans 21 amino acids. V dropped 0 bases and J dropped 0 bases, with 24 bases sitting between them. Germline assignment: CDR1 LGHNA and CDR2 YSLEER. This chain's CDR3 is CASSQDLGTVDLTSSYNEQFF. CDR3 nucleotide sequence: TGCGCCAGCAGCCAAGACCTAGGGACTGTAGACCTAACGAGCTCCTACAATGAGCAGTTCTTC.

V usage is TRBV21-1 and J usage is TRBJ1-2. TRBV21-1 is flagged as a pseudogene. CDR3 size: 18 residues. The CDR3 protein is CASSKPPGGPTINYGYTF. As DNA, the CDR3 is TGTGCCAGCAGCAAACCCCCCGGAGGGCCAACTATTAACTATGGCTACACCTTC.

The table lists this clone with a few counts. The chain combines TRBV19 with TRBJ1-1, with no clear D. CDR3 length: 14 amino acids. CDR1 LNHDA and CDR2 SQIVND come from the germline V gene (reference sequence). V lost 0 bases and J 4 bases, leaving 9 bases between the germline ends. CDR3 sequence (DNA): TGTGCCAGTAGTATAGATGTGGGAAGCACTGAAGCTTTCTTT. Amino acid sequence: CASSIDVGSTEAFF.

The CDR3 loop reads CASTDQYNEQFF. Written as DNA, the CDR3 is TGTGCCAGCACCGATCAATACAATGAGCAGTTCTTC. The chain joins TRBV9 to TRBJ2-1; D call uncertain. The V gene lost 6 bases and the J gene lost 4 bases, with 8 bases spanning the gap. Germline CDR1 reads SGDLS; CDR2 reads YYNGEE. The CDR3 is 12 amino acids.

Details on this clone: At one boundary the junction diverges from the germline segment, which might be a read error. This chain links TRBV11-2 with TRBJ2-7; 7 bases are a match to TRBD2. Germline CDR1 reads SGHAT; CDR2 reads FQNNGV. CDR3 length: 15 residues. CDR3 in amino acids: CASSLDGTTPDEQYF. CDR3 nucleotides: TGTGCCAGCAGTTTAGACGGGACTACCCCAGACGAGCAGTACTTC.

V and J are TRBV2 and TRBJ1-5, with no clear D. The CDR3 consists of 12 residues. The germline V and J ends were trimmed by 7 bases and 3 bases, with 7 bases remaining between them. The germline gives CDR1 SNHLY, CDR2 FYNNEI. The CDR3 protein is CASTGNNQPQHF. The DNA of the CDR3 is TGTGCCAGCACGGGCAACAATCAGCCCCAGCATTTT.

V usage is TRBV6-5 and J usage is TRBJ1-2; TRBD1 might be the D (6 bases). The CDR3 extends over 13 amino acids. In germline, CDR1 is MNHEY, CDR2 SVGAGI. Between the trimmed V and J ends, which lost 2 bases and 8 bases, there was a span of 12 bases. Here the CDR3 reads CASSYGGRQGYTF. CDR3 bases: TGTGCCAGCAGTTACGGGGGGCGCCAAGGCTACACCTTC.

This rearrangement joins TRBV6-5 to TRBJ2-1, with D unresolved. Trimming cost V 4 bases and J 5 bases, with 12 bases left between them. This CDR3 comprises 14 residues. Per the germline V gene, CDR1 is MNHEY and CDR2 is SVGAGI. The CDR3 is CASSLSGPDNEQFF. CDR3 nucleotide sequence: TGTGCCAGCAGTTTATCCGGGCCAGACAATGAGCAGTTCTTC.

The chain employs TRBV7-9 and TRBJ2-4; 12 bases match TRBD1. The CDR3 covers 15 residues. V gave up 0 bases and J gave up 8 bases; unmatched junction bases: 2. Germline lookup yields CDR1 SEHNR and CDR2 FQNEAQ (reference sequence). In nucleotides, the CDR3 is TGTGCCAGCAGCTTAGCGGGGGACAGGGGGCACATTCAGTACTTC. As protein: CASSLAGDRGHIQYF.

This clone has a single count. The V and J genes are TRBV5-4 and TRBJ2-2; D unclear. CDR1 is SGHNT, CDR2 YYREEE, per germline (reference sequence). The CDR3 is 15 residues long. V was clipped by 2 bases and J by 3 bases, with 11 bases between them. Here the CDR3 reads CASSFVSSYTGELFF. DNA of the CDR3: TGTGCCAGCAGCTTCGTCAGTTCGTACACCGGGGAGCTGTTTTTT.

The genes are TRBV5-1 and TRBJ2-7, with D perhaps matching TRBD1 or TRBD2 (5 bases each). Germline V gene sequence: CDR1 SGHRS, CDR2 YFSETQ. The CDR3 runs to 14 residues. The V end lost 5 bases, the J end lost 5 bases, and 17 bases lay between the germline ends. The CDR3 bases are TGCGCCAGCAGACTTTCCGGGACCCCGAACGAGCAGTACTTC. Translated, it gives CASRLSGTPNEQYF.

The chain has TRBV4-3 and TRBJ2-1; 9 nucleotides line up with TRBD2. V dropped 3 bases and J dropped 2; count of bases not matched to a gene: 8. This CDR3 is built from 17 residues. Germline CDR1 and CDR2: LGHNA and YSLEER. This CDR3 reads CASSHQVAGGAYNEQFF. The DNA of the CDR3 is TGCGCCAGCAGCCACCAGGTCGCGGGAGGGGCCTACAATGAGCAGTTCTTC.

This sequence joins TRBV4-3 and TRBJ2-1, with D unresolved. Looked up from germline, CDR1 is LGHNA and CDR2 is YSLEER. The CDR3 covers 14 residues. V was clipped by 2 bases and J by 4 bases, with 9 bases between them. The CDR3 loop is CASSQFGPYNEQFF. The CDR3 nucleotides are TGCGCCAGCAGCCAATTTGGGCCGTACAATGAGCAGTTCTTC.

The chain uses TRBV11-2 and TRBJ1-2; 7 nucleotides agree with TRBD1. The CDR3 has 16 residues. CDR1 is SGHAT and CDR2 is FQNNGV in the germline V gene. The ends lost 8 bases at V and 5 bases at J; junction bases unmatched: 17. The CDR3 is CASATRAGQGVYGYTF. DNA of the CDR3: TGTGCCAGCGCGACCCGGGCCGGGCAGGGGGTATATGGCTACACCTTC.

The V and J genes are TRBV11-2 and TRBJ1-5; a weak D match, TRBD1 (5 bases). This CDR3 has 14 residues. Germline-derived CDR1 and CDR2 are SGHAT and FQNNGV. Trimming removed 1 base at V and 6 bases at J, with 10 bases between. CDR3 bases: TGTGCCAGCAGCTTAGGGCAGGGTAGTCAGCCCCAGCATTTT. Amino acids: CASSLGQGSQPQHF.

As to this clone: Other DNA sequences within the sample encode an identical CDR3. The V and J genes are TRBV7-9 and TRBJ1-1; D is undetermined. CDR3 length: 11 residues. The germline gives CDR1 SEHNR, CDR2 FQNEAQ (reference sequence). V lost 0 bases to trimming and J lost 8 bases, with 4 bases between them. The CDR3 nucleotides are TGTGCCAGCAGCTTAGCCCCGGAAGCTTTCTTT. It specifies CASSLAPEAFF. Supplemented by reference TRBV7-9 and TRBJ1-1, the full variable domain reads DTGVSQNPRHKITKRGQNVTFRCDPISEHNRLYWYRQTLGQGPEFLTYFQNEAQLEKSRLLSDRFSAERPKGSFSTLEIQRTEQGDSAMYLCASSLAPEAFFGQGTRLTVV.

DNA for the CDR3: TGTGCCAGCAGCTTGGATGCAGCTAACTATGGCTACACCTTC. Translated, it gives CASSLDAANYGYTF. This chain links TRBV5-5 with TRBJ1-2; no reliable D call. The CDR3 is made up of 14 amino acids. CDR1 and CDR2 (germline): SGHKS, YYEKEE (reference sequence). Trimming pared 0 bases from V and 0 bases from J, leaving 6 bases between.

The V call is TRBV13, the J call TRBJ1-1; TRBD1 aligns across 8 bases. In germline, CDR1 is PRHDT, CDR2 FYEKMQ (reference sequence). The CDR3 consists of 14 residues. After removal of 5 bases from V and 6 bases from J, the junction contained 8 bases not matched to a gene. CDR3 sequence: CASSGSDRAPEAFF. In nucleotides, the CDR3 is TGTGCCAGCAGCGGATCGGACAGGGCACCTGAAGCTTTCTTT.